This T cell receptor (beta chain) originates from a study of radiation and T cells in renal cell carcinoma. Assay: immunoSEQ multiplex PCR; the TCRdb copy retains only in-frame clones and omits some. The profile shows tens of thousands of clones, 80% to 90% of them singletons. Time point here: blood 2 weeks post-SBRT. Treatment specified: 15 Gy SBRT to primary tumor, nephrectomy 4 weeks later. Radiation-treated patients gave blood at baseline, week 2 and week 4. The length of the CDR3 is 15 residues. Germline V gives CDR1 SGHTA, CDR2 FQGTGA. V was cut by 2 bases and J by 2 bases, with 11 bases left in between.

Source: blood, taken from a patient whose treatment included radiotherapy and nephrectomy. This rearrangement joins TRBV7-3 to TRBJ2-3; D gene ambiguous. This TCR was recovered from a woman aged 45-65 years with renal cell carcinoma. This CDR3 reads CASSLYGPPTDTQYF. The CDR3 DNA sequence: TGTGCCAGCAGCTTATACGGGCCCCCCACAGATACGCAGTATTTT.